A single TCR beta chain is shown here with its context. Antigen specificity is unknown. The data belong to a study of cytomegalovirus exposure and HLA in healthy donors. Study conclusions and caveats: In a later analysis, HLA-associated TCR beta chains were more clonally expanded than equally common others. Accurate prediction of HLA-A and HLA-B alleles (for most subjects) was reportedly achieved from TCR beta sequences.

With V trimmed by 10 bases and J by 0 bases, 18 bases remained unmatched. This CDR3 is built from 17 residues. The germline CDR1 and CDR2 sequences are WNHNN and SYGVQD (reference sequence). PCR employed 60 Vbeta and 13 Jbeta primers. Using immunoSEQ multiplex PCR, the repertoire was profiled, and TCRdb retains in-frame clones only, with some absent. The sample lists about 120,000 clones; under 90% were seen once. This clonotype was obtained from a woman aged 40 to 50 in good health and CMV-seropositive. The sample comprised PBMCs. The V and J genes are TRBV10-1 and TRBJ2-7; TRBD2 matches 7 bases. The CDR3 is CAITAGGSTRGSYEQYF. CDR3 nucleotide sequence: TGCGCCATCACTGCCGGCGGGAGCACTCGAGGCTCCTACGAGCAGTACTTC.